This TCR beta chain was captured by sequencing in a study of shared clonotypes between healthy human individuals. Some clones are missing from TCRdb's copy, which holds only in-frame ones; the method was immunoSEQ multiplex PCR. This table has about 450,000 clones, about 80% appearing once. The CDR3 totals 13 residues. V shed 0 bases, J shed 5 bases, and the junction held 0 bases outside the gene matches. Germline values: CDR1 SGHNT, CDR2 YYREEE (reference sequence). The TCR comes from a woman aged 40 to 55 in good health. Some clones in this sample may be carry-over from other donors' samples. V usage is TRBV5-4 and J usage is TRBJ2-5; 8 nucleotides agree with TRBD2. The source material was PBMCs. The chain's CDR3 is CASSLVAGETQYF. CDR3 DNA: TGTGCCAGCAGCTTGGTAGCGGGGGAGACCCAGTACTTC.